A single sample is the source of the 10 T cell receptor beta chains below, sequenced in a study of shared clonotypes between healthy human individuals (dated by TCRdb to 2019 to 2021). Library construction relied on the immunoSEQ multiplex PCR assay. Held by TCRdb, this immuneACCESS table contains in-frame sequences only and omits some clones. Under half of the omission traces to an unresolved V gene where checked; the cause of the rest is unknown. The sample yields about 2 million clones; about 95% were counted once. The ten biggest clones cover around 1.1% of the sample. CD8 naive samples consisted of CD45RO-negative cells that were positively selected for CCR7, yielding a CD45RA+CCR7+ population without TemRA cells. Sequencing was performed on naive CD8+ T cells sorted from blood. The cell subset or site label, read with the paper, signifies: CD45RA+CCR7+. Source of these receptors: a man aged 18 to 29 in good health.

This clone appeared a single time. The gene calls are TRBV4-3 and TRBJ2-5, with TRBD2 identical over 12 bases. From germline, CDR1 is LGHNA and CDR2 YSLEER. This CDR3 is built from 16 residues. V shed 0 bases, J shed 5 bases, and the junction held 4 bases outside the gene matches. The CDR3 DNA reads TGCGCCAGCAGCCAAGATCTCGGACTAGCGGGGGAGACCCAGTACTTC. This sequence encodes CASSQDLGLAGETQYF.

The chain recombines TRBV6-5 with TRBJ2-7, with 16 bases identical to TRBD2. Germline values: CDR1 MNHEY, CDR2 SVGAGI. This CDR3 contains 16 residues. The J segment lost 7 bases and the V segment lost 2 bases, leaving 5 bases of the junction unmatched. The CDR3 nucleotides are TGTGCCAGCAGTTACGAGGGACTAGCGGGAGGGCAAGAGCAGTACTTC. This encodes CASSYEGLAGGQEQYF.

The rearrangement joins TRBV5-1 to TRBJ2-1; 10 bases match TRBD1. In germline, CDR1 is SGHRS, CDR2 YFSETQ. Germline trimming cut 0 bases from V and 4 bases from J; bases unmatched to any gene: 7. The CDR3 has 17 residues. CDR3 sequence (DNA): TGCGCCAGCAGCTTGGGGACCGGGACAGGGGTATACAATGAGCAGTTCTTC. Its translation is CASSLGTGTGVYNEQFF.

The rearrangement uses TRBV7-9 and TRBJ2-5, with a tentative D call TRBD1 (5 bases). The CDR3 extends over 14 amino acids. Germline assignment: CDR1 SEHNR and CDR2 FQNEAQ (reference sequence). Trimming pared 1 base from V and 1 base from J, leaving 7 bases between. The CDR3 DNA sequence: TGTGCCAGCAGCTTAGGAAGGGGCCAAGAGACCCAGTACTTC. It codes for CASSLGRGQETQYF.

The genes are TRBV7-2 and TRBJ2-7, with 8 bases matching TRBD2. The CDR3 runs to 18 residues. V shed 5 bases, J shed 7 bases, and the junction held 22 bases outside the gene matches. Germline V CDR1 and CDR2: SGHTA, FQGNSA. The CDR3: CASSTPGGFELSPREQYF. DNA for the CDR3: TGTGCCAGCAGCACCCCGGGGGGGTTCGAGCTTTCCCCTCGGGAGCAGTACTTC.

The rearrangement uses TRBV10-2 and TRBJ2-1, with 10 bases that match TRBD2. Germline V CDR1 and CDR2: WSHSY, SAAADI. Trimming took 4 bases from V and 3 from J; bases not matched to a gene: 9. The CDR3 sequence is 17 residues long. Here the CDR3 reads CASSGLAGGLSYNEQFF. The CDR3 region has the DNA TGCGCCAGCAGTGGGTTAGCGGGGGGCCTTAGCTACAATGAGCAGTTCTTC.

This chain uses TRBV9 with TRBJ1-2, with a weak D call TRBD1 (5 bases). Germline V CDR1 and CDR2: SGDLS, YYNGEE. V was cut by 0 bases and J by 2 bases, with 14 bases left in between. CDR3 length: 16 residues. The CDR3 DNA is TGTGCCAGCAGCGTAGGGAGCCAGGGCGGCAACTATGGCTACACCTTC. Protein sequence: CASSVGSQGGNYGYTF.

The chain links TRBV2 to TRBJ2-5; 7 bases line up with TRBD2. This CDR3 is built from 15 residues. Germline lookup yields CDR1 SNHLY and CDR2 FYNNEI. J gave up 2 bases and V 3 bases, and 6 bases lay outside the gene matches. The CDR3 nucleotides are TGTGCCAGCAGTGATCGGTTCGGGGGGCAAGAGACCCAGTACTTC. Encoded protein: CASSDRFGGQETQYF.

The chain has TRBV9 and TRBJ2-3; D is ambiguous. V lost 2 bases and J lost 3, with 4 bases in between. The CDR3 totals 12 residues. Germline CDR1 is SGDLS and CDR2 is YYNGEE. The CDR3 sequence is CASSVQTDTQYF. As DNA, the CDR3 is TGTGCCAGCAGCGTCCAAACAGATACGCAGTATTTT.

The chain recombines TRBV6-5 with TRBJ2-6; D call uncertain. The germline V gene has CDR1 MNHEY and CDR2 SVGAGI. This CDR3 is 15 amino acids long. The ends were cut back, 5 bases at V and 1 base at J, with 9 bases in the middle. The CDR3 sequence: CASSVSRSGANVLTF. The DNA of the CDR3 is TGTGCCAGCAGTGTCTCGAGGTCTGGGGCCAACGTCCTGACTTTC.